The clone carrying this T cell receptor beta chain was counted ten times or more. V lost 4 bases to trimming and J lost 0 bases, with 2 bases between them. Germline V gene sequence: CDR1 SGHKS, CDR2 YYEKEE (reference sequence). This CDR3 is built from 12 residues. TCRdb re-derived calls from the 5' RACE reads in MiXCR, one entry per CDR3 protein. The sample lists roughly 150,000 distinct CDR3 sequences; 13% were seen once. The sample originates from a study of T-cell memory formation after mild COVID-19. Sequenced material: PBMCs or a T cell subset sorted from them (not recorded which). The chain recombines TRBV5-5 with TRBJ1-3, with D unclear. The TCR sequence derives from a young man who had mild COVID-19 (a few samples of this study predate the infection). Cell type and time point are not known. CDR3 loop: CASSLSGNTIYF. The DNA of the CDR3 is TGTGCCAGCAGCCTCTCTGGAAACACCATATATTTT.